This TCR beta chain was recovered during a study of cytomegalovirus exposure and HLA in healthy donors. This clone was seen only a few times. From germline, CDR1 is LNHDA and CDR2 SQIVND (reference sequence). V dropped 5 bases and J dropped 3 bases, with 10 bases sitting between them. There are 13 residues in the CDR3. 13 Jbeta primers and 60 Vbeta primers were used for the PCR. TCRdb keeps only in-frame clones here, not all; method: immunoSEQ multiplex PCR. In the table there are more than 130,000 clones, 60% to 85% of which are singletons. This chain links TRBV19 with TRBJ1-1, with D unclear. The receptor was derived from a male donor in good health and CMV-seronegative. Sequencing input: PBMCs. CDR3 sequence reads: CASSRGGDTEAFF. The CDR3 coding sequence is TGTGCCAGTAGTCGGGGAGGCGACACTGAAGCTTTCTTT.